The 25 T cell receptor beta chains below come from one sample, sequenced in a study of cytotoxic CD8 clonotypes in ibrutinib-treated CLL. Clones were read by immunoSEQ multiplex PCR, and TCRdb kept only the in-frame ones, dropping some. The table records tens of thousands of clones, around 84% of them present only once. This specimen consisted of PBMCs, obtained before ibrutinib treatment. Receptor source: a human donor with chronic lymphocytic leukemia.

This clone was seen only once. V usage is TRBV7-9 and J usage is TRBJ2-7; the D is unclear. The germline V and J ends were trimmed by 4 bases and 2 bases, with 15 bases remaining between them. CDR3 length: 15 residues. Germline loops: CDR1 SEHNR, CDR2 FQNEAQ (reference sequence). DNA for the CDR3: TGTGCCAGCAGCTCCAAAGTAAGTTGGACCTACGAGCAGTACTTC. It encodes CASSSKVSWTYEQYF. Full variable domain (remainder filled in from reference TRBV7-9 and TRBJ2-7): DTGVSQNPRHKITKRGQNVTFRCDPISEHNRLYWYRQTLGQGPEFLTYFQNEAQLEKSRLLSDRFSAERPKGSFSTLEIQRTEQGDSAMYLCASSSKVSWTYEQYFGPGTRLTVT.

The CDR3 sequence: CASSRLAEYNEQFF. As DNA, the CDR3 is TGTGCCAGCAGTCGACTAGCAGAATACAATGAGCAGTTCTTC. The chain joins TRBV6-6 to TRBJ2-1; TRBD2 matches at 7 bases. The length of the CDR3 is 14 residues. In germline, CDR1 is MNHNY, CDR2 SVGAGI (reference sequence). J lost 4 bases, V lost 5 bases, and 5 bases had no gene match.

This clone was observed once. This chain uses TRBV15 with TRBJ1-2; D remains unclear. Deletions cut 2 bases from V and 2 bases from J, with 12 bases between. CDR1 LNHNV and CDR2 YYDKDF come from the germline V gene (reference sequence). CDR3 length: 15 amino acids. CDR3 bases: TGTGCCACCAGCAGAACTGGGTCCCTGAACTATGGCTACACCTTC. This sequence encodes CATSRTGSLNYGYTF. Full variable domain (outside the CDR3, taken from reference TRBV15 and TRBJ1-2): DAMVIQNPRYQVTQFGKPVTLSCSQTLNHNVMYWYQQKSSQAPKLLFHYYDKDFNNEADTPDNFQSRRPNTSFCFLDIRSPGLGDTAMYLCATSRTGSLNYGYTFGSGTRLTVV.

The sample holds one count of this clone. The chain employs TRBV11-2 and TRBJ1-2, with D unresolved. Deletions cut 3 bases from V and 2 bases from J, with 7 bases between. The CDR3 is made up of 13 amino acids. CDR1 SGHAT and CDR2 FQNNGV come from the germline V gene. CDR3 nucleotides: TGTGCCAGCAGCTTGGACGGAAACTATGGCTACACCTTC. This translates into CASSLDGNYGYTF.

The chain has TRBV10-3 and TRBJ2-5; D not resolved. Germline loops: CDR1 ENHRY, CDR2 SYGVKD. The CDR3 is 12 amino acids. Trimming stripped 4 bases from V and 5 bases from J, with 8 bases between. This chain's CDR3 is CAISAPGETQYF. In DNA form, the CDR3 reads TGTGCCATCAGTGCGCCTGGGGAGACCCAGTACTTC.

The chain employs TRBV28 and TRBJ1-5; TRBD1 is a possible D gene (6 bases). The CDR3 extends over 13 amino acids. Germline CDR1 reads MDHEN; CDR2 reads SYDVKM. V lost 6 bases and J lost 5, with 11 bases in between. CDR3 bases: TGTGCCAGCAGGCCGGACAGACATCAGCCCCAGCATTTT. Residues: CASRPDRHQPQHF.

The CDR3 bases are TGTGCCAGCAGCCAAGGGGGGTCCCCTTACAATGAGCAGTTCTTC. Translated, it gives CASSQGGSPYNEQFF. The chain employs TRBV11-1 and TRBJ2-1; either TRBD1 or TRBD2 may supply D (6 bases each). CDR1 is SGHAT, CDR2 FQDESV, per germline (reference sequence). The CDR3 consists of 15 residues. Trimming stripped 5 bases from V and 4 bases from J, with 15 bases between.

The CDR3 loop reads CASSPFWGQSTDTQYF. CDR3 bases: TGTGCCAGCTCACCATTTTGGGGCCAAAGCACAGATACGCAGTATTTT. The chain uses TRBV18 and TRBJ2-3; tentative D call: TRBD1 (5 bases). The CDR3 runs to 16 residues. V was clipped by 2 bases and J by 0 bases, with 12 bases between them. Per the germline V gene, CDR1 is KGHSH and CDR2 is LQKENI.

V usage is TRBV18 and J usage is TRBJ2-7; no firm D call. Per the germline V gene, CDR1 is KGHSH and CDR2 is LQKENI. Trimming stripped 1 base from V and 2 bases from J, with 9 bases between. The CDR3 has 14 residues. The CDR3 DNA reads TGTGCCAGCTCACCACGAGAGGTAACCTACGAGCAGTACTTC. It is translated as CASSPREVTYEQYF.

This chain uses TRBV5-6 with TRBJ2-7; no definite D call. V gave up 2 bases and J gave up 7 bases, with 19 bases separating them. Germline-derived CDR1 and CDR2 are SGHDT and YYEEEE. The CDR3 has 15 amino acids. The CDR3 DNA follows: TGTGCCAGCAGCTTTCTCATACCGGCAGGCAAGGAGCAGTACTTC. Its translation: CASSFLIPAGKEQYF.

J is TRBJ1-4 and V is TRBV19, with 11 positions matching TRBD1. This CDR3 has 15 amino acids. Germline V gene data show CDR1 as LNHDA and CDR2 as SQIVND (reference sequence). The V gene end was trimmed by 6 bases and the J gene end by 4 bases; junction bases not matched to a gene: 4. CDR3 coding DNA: TGTGCCAGTAGGGACAGGGGGCTAGGTAATGAAAAACTGTTTTTT. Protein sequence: CASRDRGLGNEKLFF.

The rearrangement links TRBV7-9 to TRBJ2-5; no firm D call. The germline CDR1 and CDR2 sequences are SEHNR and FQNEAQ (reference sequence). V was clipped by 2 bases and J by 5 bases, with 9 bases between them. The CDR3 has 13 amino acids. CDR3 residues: CASSLFPRETQYF. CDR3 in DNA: TGTGCCAGCAGCTTATTTCCCCGGGAGACCCAGTACTTC.

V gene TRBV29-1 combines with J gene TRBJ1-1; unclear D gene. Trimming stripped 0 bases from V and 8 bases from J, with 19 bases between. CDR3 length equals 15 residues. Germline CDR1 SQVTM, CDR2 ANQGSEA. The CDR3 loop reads CSVEDRRGYSNEAFF. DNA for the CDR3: TGCAGCGTTGAAGACCGACGAGGGTACAGCAACGAAGCTTTCTTT.

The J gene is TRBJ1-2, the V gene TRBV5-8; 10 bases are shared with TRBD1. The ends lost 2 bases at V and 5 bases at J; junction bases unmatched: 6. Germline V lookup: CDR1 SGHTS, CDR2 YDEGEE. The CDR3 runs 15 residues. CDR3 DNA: TGTGCCAGCAGCTTCGACAGGGGGCAAGGATATGGCTACACCTTC. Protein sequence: CASSFDRGQGYGYTF. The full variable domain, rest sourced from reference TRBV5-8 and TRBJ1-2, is EAGVTQSPTHLIKTRGQQATLRCSPISGHTSVYWYQQALGLGLQFLLWYDEGEERNRGNFPPRFSGRQFPNYSSELNVNALELEDSALYLCASSFDRGQGYGYTFGSGTRLTVV.

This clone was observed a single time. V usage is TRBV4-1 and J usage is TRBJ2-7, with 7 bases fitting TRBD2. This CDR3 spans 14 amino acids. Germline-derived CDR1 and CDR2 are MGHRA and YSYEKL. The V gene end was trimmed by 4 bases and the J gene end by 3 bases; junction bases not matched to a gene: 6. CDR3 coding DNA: TGCGCCAGCAGCCGGCCGGGGGAGGGCTACGAGCAGTACTTC. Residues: CASSRPGEGYEQYF.

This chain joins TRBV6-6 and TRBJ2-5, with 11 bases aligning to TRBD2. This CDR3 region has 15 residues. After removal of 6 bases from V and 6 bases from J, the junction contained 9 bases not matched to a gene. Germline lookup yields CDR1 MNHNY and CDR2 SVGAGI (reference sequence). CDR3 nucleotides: TGTGCCAGCAGCCAACTAGCGGGAGTCGGCAAGACCCAGTACTTC. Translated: CASSQLAGVGKTQYF.

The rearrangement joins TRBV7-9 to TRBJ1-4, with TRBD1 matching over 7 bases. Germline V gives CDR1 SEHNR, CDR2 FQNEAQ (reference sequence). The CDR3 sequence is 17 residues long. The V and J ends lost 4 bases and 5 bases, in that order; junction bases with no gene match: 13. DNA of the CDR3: TGTGCCAGCAGCTCCGGAACCACTGGGACAGCGAATGAAAAACTGTTTTTT. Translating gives CASSSGTTGTANEKLFF.

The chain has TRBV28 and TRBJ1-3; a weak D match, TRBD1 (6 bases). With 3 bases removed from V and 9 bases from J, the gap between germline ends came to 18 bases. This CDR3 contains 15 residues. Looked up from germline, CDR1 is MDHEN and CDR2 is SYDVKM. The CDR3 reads CASSFPAGGSGTIYF. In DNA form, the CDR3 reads TGTGCCAGCAGTTTTCCGGCTGGGGGCTCAGGCACCATATATTTT.

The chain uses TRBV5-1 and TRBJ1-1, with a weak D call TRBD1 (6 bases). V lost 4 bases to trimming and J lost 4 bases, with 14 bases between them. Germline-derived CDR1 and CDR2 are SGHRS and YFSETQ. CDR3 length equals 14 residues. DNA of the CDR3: TGCGCCAGCAGCCCACGGGGGGCGTTCACTGAAGCTTTCTTT. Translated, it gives CASSPRGAFTEAFF.

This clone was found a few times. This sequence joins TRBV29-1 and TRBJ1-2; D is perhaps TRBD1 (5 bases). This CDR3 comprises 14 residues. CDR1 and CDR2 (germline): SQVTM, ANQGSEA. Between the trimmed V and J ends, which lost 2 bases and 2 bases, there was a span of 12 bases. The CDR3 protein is CSVEHSKGNYGYTF. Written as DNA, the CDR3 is TGCAGCGTTGAACATTCCAAGGGGAACTATGGCTACACCTTC. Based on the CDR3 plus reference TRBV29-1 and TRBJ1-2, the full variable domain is SAVISQKPSRDICQRGTSLTIQCQVDSQVTMMFWYRQQPGQSLTLIATANQGSEATYESGFVIDKFPISRPNLTFSTLTVSNMSPEDSSIYLCSVEHSKGNYGYTFGSGTRLTVV.

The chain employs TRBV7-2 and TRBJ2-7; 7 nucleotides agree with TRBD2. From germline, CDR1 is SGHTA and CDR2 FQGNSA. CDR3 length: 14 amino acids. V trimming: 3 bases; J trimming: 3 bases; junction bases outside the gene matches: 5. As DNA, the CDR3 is TGTGCCAGCAGCTTCCTAGCGGAGGGCTACGAGCAGTACTTC. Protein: CASSFLAEGYEQYF.

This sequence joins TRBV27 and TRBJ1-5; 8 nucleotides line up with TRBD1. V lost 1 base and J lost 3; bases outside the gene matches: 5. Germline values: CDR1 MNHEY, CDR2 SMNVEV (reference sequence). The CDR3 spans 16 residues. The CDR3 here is CASSLLGTGYNQPQHF. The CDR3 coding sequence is TGTGCCAGCAGTTTATTGGGGACAGGCTACAATCAGCCCCAGCATTTT.

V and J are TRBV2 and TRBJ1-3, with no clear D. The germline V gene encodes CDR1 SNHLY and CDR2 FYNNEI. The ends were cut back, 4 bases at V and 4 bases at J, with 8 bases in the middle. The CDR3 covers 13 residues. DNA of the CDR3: TGTGCCAGCAGTGGTATGAGGGGAAACACCATATATTTT. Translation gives CASSGMRGNTIYF. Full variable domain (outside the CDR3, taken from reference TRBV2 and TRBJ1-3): EPEVTQTPSHQVTQMGQEVILRCVPISNHLYFYWYRQILGQKVEFLVSFYNNEISEKSEIFDDQFSVERPDGSNFTLKIRSTKLEDSAMYFCASSGMRGNTIYFGEGSWLTVV.

The CDR3 reads CASSFRPVATVAEQFF. The CDR3 coding sequence is TGTGCCAGCTCATTTCGACCGGTAGCGACGGTGGCTGAGCAGTTCTTC. This chain connects TRBV7-6 to TRBJ2-1; perhaps TRBD2 as D (5 bases). In germline, CDR1 is SGHVS, CDR2 FNYEAQ. The CDR3 totals 16 residues. The germline V and J ends were trimmed by 8 bases and 9 bases, with 26 bases remaining between them.

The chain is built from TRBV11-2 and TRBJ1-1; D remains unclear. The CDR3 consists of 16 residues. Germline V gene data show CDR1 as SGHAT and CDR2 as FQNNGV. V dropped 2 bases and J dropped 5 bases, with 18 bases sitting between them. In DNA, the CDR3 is TGTGCCAGCAGCTTATGGGTGCGGGGTACAGAAACTGAAGCTTTCTTT. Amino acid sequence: CASSLWVRGTETEAFF. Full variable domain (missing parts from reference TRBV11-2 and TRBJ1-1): EAGVAQSPRYKIIEKRQSVAFWCNPISGHATLYWYQQILGQGPKLLIQFQNNGVVDDSQLPKDRFSAERLKGVDSTLKIQPAKLEDSAVYLCASSLWVRGTETEAFFGQGTRLTVV.